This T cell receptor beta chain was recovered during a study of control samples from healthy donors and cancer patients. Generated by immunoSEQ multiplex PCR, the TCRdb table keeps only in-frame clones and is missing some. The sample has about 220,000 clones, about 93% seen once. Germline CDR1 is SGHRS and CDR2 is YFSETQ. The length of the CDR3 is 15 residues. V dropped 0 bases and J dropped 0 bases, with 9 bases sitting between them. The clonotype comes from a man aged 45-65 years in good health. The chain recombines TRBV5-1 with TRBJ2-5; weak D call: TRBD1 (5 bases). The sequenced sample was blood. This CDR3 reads CASSLAQGYQETQYF. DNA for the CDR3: TGCGCCAGCAGCTTGGCCCAGGGTTACCAAGAGACCCAGTACTTC.